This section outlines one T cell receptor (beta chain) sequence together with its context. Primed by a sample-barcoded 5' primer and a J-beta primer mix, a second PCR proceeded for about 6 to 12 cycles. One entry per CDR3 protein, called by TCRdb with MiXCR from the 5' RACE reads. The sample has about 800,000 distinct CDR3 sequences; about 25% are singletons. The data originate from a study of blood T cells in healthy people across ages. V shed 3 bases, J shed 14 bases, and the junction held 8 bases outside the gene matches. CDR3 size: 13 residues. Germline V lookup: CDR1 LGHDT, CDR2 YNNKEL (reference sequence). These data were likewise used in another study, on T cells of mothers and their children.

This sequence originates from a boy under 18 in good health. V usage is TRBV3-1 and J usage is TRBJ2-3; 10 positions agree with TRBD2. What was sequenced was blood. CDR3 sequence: CASSHLAGDWLYF. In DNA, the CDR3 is TGTGCCAGCAGCCACCTAGCGGGAGATTGGCTGTATTTT.